This record concerns one TCR beta chain sequence. Its specificity is not known. Original processing methods: Quality scores were absent from the junction-only immunoSEQ sequences, so filtering differed. TCRdb keeps only in-frame clones here, not all; method: immunoSEQ multiplex PCR. D and trimming were read from the DNA, whereas the V and J calls and clone size are those reported in that table. The sample carries hundreds of thousands of clones, 73% recorded once. The CDR3 extends over 15 amino acids. CDR1 and CDR2 from the germline V gene are MDHEN and SYDVKM. J lost 4 bases, V lost 5 bases, and 8 bases had no gene match. These data are taken from a study of shared clonotypes between healthy human individuals. Broader study findings: Clonotype sharing across several donors was observed for 4% to 6.5% of naive CD4 clonotypes.

Splitting the CD4+ cells yielded a CD45RA+ naive subset and a CD45RA-negative memory subset. The chain carries TRBV28 and TRBJ2-7, with 10 bases that match TRBD2. This clonotype was obtained from a woman between 25 and 40 years old in good health. Sequenced: memory CD4+ T cells sorted from blood. Subset denoted: CD45RA-negative fraction. The CDR3 bases are TGTGCCAGCAGTGCATACGGGACTAGCGAGTACGAGCAGTACTTC. Encoded protein: CASSAYGTSEYEQYF.